The present T cell receptor (beta chain) was sequenced within a study of blood T cell repertoires in COVID-19. For the study at large: Nucleic acid was either cDNA or gDNA, and it came from T cells, B-cell-depleted T cells, or PBMCs.

To note about this clone: At the DNA level, this CDR3 is encoded by other sequences in the same sample as well.

The CDR3 covers 14 residues. Germline CDR1 is LNHDA and CDR2 is SQIVND (reference sequence). V gave up 3 bases and J gave up 4 bases, with 9 bases separating them. How the authors handled the data: Estimation of nucleated cell counts was performed using reference gene primer amplification. Here immunoSEQ multiplex PCR was the method, and the copy in TCRdb shows in-frame clones only, minus some. D and trimming come from the DNA, and the V and J calls and clone size come from that table. The table has 200,000 to 250,000 clones, roughly 82% seen once. This receptor was identified in a woman of 80 years or more with active or convalescent COVID-19. This chain joins TRBV19 and TRBJ2-2, with a weak D call TRBD1 (6 bases). The sequencing input was peripheral blood. The CDR3 sequence is CASSIGRGTGELFF. CDR3 DNA: TGTGCCAGTAGTATTGGCAGGGGCACCGGGGAGCTGTTTTTT.